The 29 T cell receptor beta chains below were found in one sample sequenced in a study of T-cell memory formation after mild COVID-19. TCRdb called the 5' RACE reads again in MiXCR, with one record for every CDR3 protein. The sample contains 70,000 to 95,000 distinct CDR3 sequences, over 10% of which appear only once. The sample taken for sequencing was PBMCs or a T cell subset sorted from them (not recorded which). The receptors here all came from a man aged 18 to 29 who had mild COVID-19 (a few samples of this study predate the infection). Cell type and time point are not known.

Only a few counts were recorded for this clonotype. This chain links TRBV9 with TRBJ2-3; D is undetermined. The CDR3 is 14 amino acids. V lost 5 bases and J 3 bases, leaving 13 bases between the germline ends. CDR1 is SGDLS, CDR2 YYNGEE, per germline. The CDR3 bases are TGTGCCAGCAGTTCCGGGTCTAGTACAGATACGCAGTATTTT. Its translation is CASSSGSSTDTQYF.

The chain is built from TRBV6-5 and TRBJ1-6; 9 nucleotides line up with TRBD1. Trimming at V came to 4 bases and at J to 8 bases, leaving 0 bases not matched to a gene. This CDR3 has 13 amino acids. Per germline, CDR1 MNHEY and CDR2 SVGAGI. The CDR3: CASSWTGDSPLHF. CDR3 nucleotide sequence: TGTGCCAGCAGTTGGACAGGGGATTCACCCCTCCACTTT.

The J gene is TRBJ2-3, the V gene TRBV9; 11 bases fit TRBD1. Losses at the gene ends were 4 bases for V and 0 bases for J; bases not matched to a gene: 4. Germline-derived CDR1 and CDR2 are SGDLS and YYNGEE. The CDR3 contains 16 residues. The CDR3 nucleotides read TGTGCCAGCAGCCTTCGGACAGGGGGCAGCACAGATACGCAGTATTTT. Its translation: CASSLRTGGSTDTQYF.

The V gene is TRBV4-3, the J gene TRBJ2-1, with unresolved D. This CDR3 region has 14 residues. Between the trimmed V and J ends, which lost 0 bases and 9 bases, there was a span of 12 bases. Germline CDR1 and CDR2: LGHNA and YSLEER. Written as DNA, the CDR3 is TGCGCCAGCAGCCAAGACATCCCCGCACCTGAGCAGTTCTTC. Amino acids: CASSQDIPAPEQFF.

The chain carries TRBV7-9 and TRBJ2-1; possible D gene TRBD1, 5 bases. CDR1 is SEHNR and CDR2 is FQNEAQ in the germline V gene (reference sequence). V was pared by 7 bases and J by 10 bases, with 17 bases between. The CDR3 extends over 13 amino acids. The chain's CDR3 is CASIPGWGREQFF. Here the CDR3 DNA reads TGTGCCAGCATCCCCGGCTGGGGCCGGGAGCAGTTCTTC.

The genes are TRBV4-1 and TRBJ1-1, with TRBD1 as a possible D gene (6 bases). Germline CDR1 MGHRA, CDR2 YSYEKL. The CDR3 consists of 14 residues. V lost 1 base and J lost 3, with 9 bases in between. CDR3 DNA sequence: TGCGCCAGCAGCCAAGCGGGGGCGGACACTGAAGCTTTCTTT. This encodes CASSQAGADTEAFF.

In its sample, this clonotype was seen a few times. The chain is built from TRBV12-3 or TRBV12-4 and TRBJ1-4; TRBD1 aligns across 7 bases. The CDR3 sequence is 14 residues long. V was pared by 3 bases and J by 7 bases, with 5 bases of the junction left unmatched. The CDR3 DNA reads as TGTGCCAGCAGTTTGGGTCAGGGGGGTGAAAAACTGTTTTTT. Protein product: CASSLGQGGEKLFF.

This clonotype was picked up a small number of times. The chain couples TRBV7-2 to TRBJ2-7; 7 bases align to TRBD1. Unmatched junction bases numbered 14, after V lost 5 bases and J lost 4 bases. Germline values: CDR1 SGHTA, CDR2 FQGNSA. This CDR3 is 16 amino acids long. CDR3 nucleotide sequence: TGTGCCAGCAGCCTCCTACAGGGGAAAGAGAAGTACGAGCAGTACTTC. Translation: CASSLLQGKEKYEQYF.

This sequence joins TRBV7-6 and TRBJ1-2; TRBD1 agrees at 9 bases. From germline, CDR1 is SGHVS and CDR2 FNYEAQ. This CDR3 spans 15 amino acids. Trimming cost V 5 bases and J 0 bases; bases outside gene matches: 4. The CDR3 is CASSPGTGPNYGYTF. The CDR3 nucleotides are TGTGCCAGCAGCCCCGGGACAGGGCCTAACTATGGCTACACCTTC.

V is TRBV12-3 or TRBV12-4 and J is TRBJ1-5; no clear D gene. Trimming removed 6 bases at V and 3 bases at J, with 9 bases between. The CDR3 totals 13 residues. CDR3 nucleotide sequence: TGTGCCAGCAGCCCTGGACCCAATCAGCCCCAGCATTTT. Its translation: CASSPGPNQPQHF.

This clonotype was counted at least ten times. This sequence joins TRBV12-3 or TRBV12-4 and TRBJ1-1, with D perhaps matching TRBD1 (5 bases). V lost 5 bases, J lost 0 bases, and 13 bases lay in between. There are 15 residues in the CDR3. For the CDR3, the DNA is TGTGCCAGCAGTCCACGTTGGGGACTGAACACTGAAGCTTTCTTT. As protein: CASSPRWGLNTEAFF.

This clonotype was picked up a small number of times. J is TRBJ2-7 and V is TRBV6-9; 7 bases agree with TRBD1. This CDR3 is 13 amino acids long. Germline trimming cut 5 bases from V and 2 bases from J; bases unmatched to any gene: 3. Germline assignment: CDR1 MNHGY and CDR2 SVAAGI. The DNA of the CDR3 is TGTGCCAGCAGTCCCGGGACAGCCTACGAGCAGTACGTC. Its protein is CASSPGTAYEQYV.

This clonotype was detected a few times. The rearrangement joins TRBV12-3 or TRBV12-4 to TRBJ2-2; TRBD1 agrees at 7 bases. The CDR3 is made up of 18 amino acids. Unmatched junction bases numbered 21, after V lost 8 bases and J lost 6 bases. The CDR3 loop is CASSNPPLTGRVAGELFF. The CDR3 DNA is TGTGCCAGCTCCAACCCCCCCCTGACAGGGCGGGTCGCCGGGGAGCTGTTTTTT.

This chain links TRBV6-2 or TRBV6-3 with TRBJ2-3; 8 nucleotides match TRBD2. The CDR3 totals 16 residues. Germline loops: CDR1 MNHEY, CDR2 SVGEGT. V lost 0 bases, J lost 4 bases, and 6 bases stayed unmatched. The chain's CDR3 is CASSYSMGLEADTQYF. CDR3 coding DNA: TGTGCCAGCAGTTACTCGATGGGACTAGAGGCAGATACGCAGTATTTT.

This clonotype has just a few counts. The chain employs TRBV24-1 and TRBJ1-1; possible D gene TRBD1, 6 bases. Between the trimmed V and J ends, which lost 9 bases and 1 base, there was a span of 14 bases. The CDR3 is made up of 14 amino acids. Germline V gene data show CDR1 as KGHDR and CDR2 as SFDVKD. CDR3 amino acids: CATLGGRSNTEAFF. The CDR3 DNA is TGTGCCACCCTCGGGGGGCGGTCGAACACTGAAGCTTTCTTT.

The rearrangement uses TRBV20-1 and TRBJ1-6, with a tentative D call TRBD1 (6 bases). Per germline, CDR1 DFQATT and CDR2 SNEGSKA (reference sequence). V gave up 3 bases and J gave up 9 bases, with 9 bases separating them. The CDR3 is 12 residues long. The CDR3 loop is CSARTGSSPLHF. CDR3 nucleotide sequence: TGCAGTGCTAGGACAGGTAGTTCACCCCTCCACTTT.

The V call is TRBV5-6, the J call TRBJ2-7; the match to TRBD1 covers 7 bases. This CDR3 comprises 15 residues. The trim removed 1 base at V and 2 bases at J, leaving 6 bases unmatched. Germline loops: CDR1 SGHDT, CDR2 YYEEEE. The DNA of the CDR3 is TGTGCCAGCAGCTTGACGCCCGACAGGGCCTACGAGCAGTACTTC. Translating it yields CASSLTPDRAYEQYF.

This clonotype was counted a few times. V is TRBV6-2 or TRBV6-3 and J is TRBJ2-5; TRBD1 might be the D (6 bases). The CDR3 sequence is 12 residues long. Trimming removed 2 bases at V and 5 bases at J, with 6 bases between. Germline V gives CDR1 MNHEY, CDR2 SVGEGT. The CDR3 loop reads CASSYRGETQYF. CDR3 sequence (DNA): TGTGCCAGCAGTTACAGGGGGGAGACCCAGTACTTC.

This clonotype showed up just a few times. This chain connects TRBV7-9 to TRBJ2-6, with D perhaps TRBD2 (5 bases). Germline V CDR1 and CDR2: SEHNR, FQNEAQ (reference sequence). Trimming took off 4 bases at V and 15 bases at J, with 13 bases between the two ends. The CDR3 is 12 residues long. This CDR3 reads CASSSGTGSLTF. The CDR3 nucleotides read TGTGCCAGCAGCTCGGGAACCGGGTCCCTGACTTTC.

This clonotype was seen only a few times. V gene TRBV9 combines with J gene TRBJ1-1, with unresolved D. The germline gives CDR1 SGDLS, CDR2 YYNGEE. CDR3 length equals 12 residues. Deletions cut 0 bases from V and 7 bases from J, with 7 bases between. In nucleotides, the CDR3 is TGTGCCAGCAGCGTAGTAGATAATGAAGCTTTCTTT. Amino acid sequence: CASSVVDNEAFF.

This clonotype showed up just a few times. The V call is TRBV27, the J call TRBJ1-2; 7 bases line up with TRBD1. Per germline, CDR1 MNHEY and CDR2 SMNVEV (reference sequence). This CDR3 has 14 amino acids. Trimming removed 10 bases from V and 1 base from J; junction bases left unmatched: 9. CDR3 nucleotides: TGTGCCAACCTACCGGGACAGAATAACTATGGCTACACCTTC. Its translation: CANLPGQNNYGYTF.

V is TRBV7-6 and J is TRBJ2-5; 11 bases line up with TRBD1. The CDR3 sequence is 16 residues long. After removal of 5 bases from V and 5 bases from J, the junction contained 10 bases not matched to a gene. The germline V gene encodes CDR1 SGHVS and CDR2 FNYEAQ. The DNA for the CDR3 is TGTGCCAGCAGCCAGCATGCCCGGGACAGGGGGGAGACCCAGTACTTC. It is translated as CASSQHARDRGETQYF.

A few counts support this clonotype. This sequence joins TRBV4-1 and TRBJ2-1; TRBD1 matches at 9 bases. Germline V gene data show CDR1 as MGHRA and CDR2 as YSYEKL. V lost 3 bases and J lost 10; bases outside the gene matches: 10. CDR3 length: 15 amino acids. CDR3: CASSQYRGPGREQFF. The CDR3 DNA follows: TGCGCCAGCAGCCAGTACAGGGGGCCAGGGAGGGAGCAGTTCTTC.

This clonotype was observed a few times. J is TRBJ1-1 and V is TRBV6-5; D is unresolved. V was shortened by 3 bases and J by 5 bases, with 13 bases between the two germline ends. Germline assignment: CDR1 MNHEY and CDR2 SVGAGI. The CDR3 runs to 14 residues. CDR3 sequence: CASSYNWERTEAFF. The CDR3 region has the DNA TGTGCCAGCAGTTATAATTGGGAACGAACTGAAGCTTTCTTT.

This clonotype was recorded at least ten times. The chain couples TRBV4-3 to TRBJ2-3; 9 nucleotides align to TRBD1. V lost 0 bases, J lost 4 bases, and 8 bases stayed unmatched. The CDR3 contains 17 residues. Germline V gene lookup returns CDR1 LGHNA and CDR2 YSLEER. CDR3 sequence (DNA): TGCGCCAGCAGCCAAGAAGGGGACAGGGAGGGCCCAGATACGCAGTATTTT. This translates into CASSQEGDREGPDTQYF.

Turning to this clonotype: A read error may produce the germline difference seen at one junction end. The rearrangement joins TRBV19 to TRBJ2-1, with unresolved D. CDR1 LNHDA and CDR2 SQIVND come from the germline V gene (reference sequence). This CDR3 is 16 amino acids long. The CDR3 loop reads CASSIVRQSSYSEQFF. The CDR3, as DNA: TGTGCCAGTAGTATAGTTCGGCAGAGCTCCTACAGTGAGCAGTTCTTC. Together with reference TRBV19 and TRBJ2-1, the CDR3 gives the full variable domain: DGGITQSPKYLFRKEGQNVTLSCEQNLNHDAMYWYRQDPGQGLRLIYYSQIVNDFQKGDIAEGYSVSREKKESFPLTVTSAQKNPTAFYLCASSIVRQSSYSEQFFGPGTRLTVL.

This clonotype was observed a few times. The V and J genes are TRBV11-2 and TRBJ1-2; D gene unclear. CDR1 and CDR2 (germline): SGHAT, FQNNGV. Trimming removed 0 bases at V and 6 bases at J, with 14 bases between. This CDR3 is 15 amino acids long. CDR3 region: CASSLDRAGIDGYTF. Here the CDR3 DNA reads TGTGCCAGCAGCTTAGATAGGGCCGGAATAGATGGCTACACCTTC.

This clonotype was seen more than once but under ten times. This rearrangement joins TRBV4-2 to TRBJ2-5, with a tentative D call TRBD2 (6 bases). This CDR3 is 13 amino acids long. Germline lookup yields CDR1 LGHNA and CDR2 YNFKEQ. V was pared by 3 bases and J by 4 bases, with 9 bases between. The CDR3: CASSHELAETQYF. The CDR3 nucleotides read TGTGCCAGCAGCCACGAACTAGCAGAGACCCAGTACTTC.

The chain combines TRBV14 with TRBJ2-7; the D gene could be TRBD1 or TRBD2 (5 bases each). V was trimmed by 1 base and J by 9 bases, leaving 7 bases between them. The length of the CDR3 is 11 residues. Germline V CDR1 and CDR2: SGHDN, FVKESK. CDR3 nucleotides: TGTGCCAGCAGCCAAGTCGGGACGCAGTACTTC. Translation: CASSQVGTQYF.